This note documents a single TCR beta chain sequence. Its specificity is not known. The sample is drawn from a study of T cell responses to AZD1222 COVID-19 vaccine. CDR1 and CDR2 from the germline V gene are MNHEY and SMNVEV (reference sequence). V dropped 3 bases and J dropped 5 bases, with 25 bases sitting between them. This CDR3 is built from 18 residues. Assay: immunoSEQ multiplex PCR; the TCRdb copy retains only in-frame clones and omits some. The sample lists roughly 110,000 clones, around nine tenths occurring once. Study-wide results and limits: Donor demographics were predominantly white British with a female majority; clonal diversity may be underestimated. The study identified only five or six AZD1222 recipients as seropositive at baseline. Repertoire sampling occurred only after the peak T cell response.

This TCR was recovered from an adult in good health. This rearrangement joins TRBV27 to TRBJ1-2; a possible D gene is TRBD1 (6 bases). The sequencing used peripheral blood, collected on day 0 of AZD1222 vaccination. CDR3 DNA: TGTGCCAGCAGTTTCCAGAAAGACAGGCCCACCTCGCCTTATGGCTACACCTTC. This gives the protein CASSFQKDRPTSPYGYTF.